These T cell receptor beta chains were read from a single sample in a study of cytomegalovirus exposure and HLA in healthy donors. Profiled with immunoSEQ multiplex PCR; TCRdb holds only in-frame clones, not every one. The sample gives 130,000 or so clones, 60% to 85% of which show up once; 1.5% to 2% is in the top ten. What was sequenced was PBMCs. The receptors were sampled from a middle-aged man in good health and CMV-seronegative. Both conserved end residues are part of each CDR3. D genes are given only for firm matches. Clone size is shown for a subset of rows, as once, few, many or a class of expanded clone.

clone_size,j_call,d_call,v_call,cdr3_nt,cdr3_aa
NA,TRBJ2-2,TRBD1,TRBV27,TGTGCCAGCAGTTTAACGGGCAGGGGGTACACCGGGGAGCTGTTTTTT,CASSLTGRGYTGELFF
few,TRBJ2-4,TRBD2,TRBV7-2,TGTGCCAGCAGCTATGGGACTAGACCCCAGGGGGCCAAAAACATTCAGTACTTC,CASSYGTRPQGAKNIQYF
few,TRBJ2-1,TRBD2,TRBV10-3,TGTGCCATCAGGCCCTCTAGCGGGGGGGCGAATGAGCAGTTCTTC,CAIRPSSGGANEQFF
NA,TRBJ1-3,NA,TRBV7-9,TGTGCCAGCAGCCCCCCATGGAGGACTGGAAACACCATATATTTT,CASSPPWRTGNTIYF
NA,TRBJ2-7,NA,TRBV23-1,TGCGCCAGCAGTCAATCTAACGGGTCTCTTTTATACGAGCAGTACTTC,CASSQSNGSLLYEQYF
once,TRBJ2-3,TRBD2,TRBV5-1,TGCGCCAGCAGCCAAACTAGCGGGGGTTCAGATACGCAGTATTTT,CASSQTSGGSDTQYF
NA,TRBJ2-7,TRBD2,TRBV6-1,TGTGCCAGCAGGGAGGCTAGCGGATCGGAGCAGTACTTC,CASREASGSEQYF
NA,TRBJ2-7,TRBD1,TRBV28,TGTGCCAGCATTCTAGGGGGGCAGGGGGCTGGTGGCGAGCAGTACTTC,CASILGGQGAGGEQYF
NA,TRBJ1-4,TRBD1,TRBV2,TGTGCCAGCACCGAATGGACAGGGGTCCCAACTAATGAAAAACTGTTTTTT,CASTEWTGVPTNEKLFF
NA,TRBJ2-6,NA,TRBV19,TGTGCCAGTAGTATTGATGGGGCAGGGGCCAACGTCCTGACTTTC,CASSIDGAGANVLTF
NA,TRBJ1-2,NA,TRBV5-1,TGCGCCAGCAGCTTATCCGGGACACTCTATGGCTACACCTTC,CASSLSGTLYGYTF
NA,TRBJ2-2,NA,TRBV19,TGTGCCAGTAGTATGTACCTACAGGGTACCGGGGAGCTGTTTTTT,CASSMYLQGTGELFF
NA,TRBJ2-7,TRBD2,TRBV5-1,TGCGCCAGCAGCTTGGCCGGGGGGGGGCCAAACTACGAGCAGTACTTC,CASSLAGGGPNYEQYF
NA,TRBJ2-7,NA,TRBV4-1,TGCGCCAGCAGCCAAGATCGAAGTTTGGGGGGGGCACTCGGCTACGAGCAGTACTTC,CASSQDRSLGGALGYEQYF
NA,TRBJ2-4,TRBD2,TRBV28,TGTGCCAGCAGTTTACCCCTAGCGGATGCCAAAAACATTCAGTACTTC,CASSLPLADAKNIQYF
NA,TRBJ2-2,NA,TRBV6-5,TGTGCCAGCAGTCTTAGCTCCACCGGGGAGCTGTTTTTT,CASSLSSTGELFF
NA,TRBJ1-3,NA,TRBV21-1,TGTGCCAGCAGCAAAGGAGTGCCCGGACAGGGGATTCACACCATATATTTT,CASSKGVPGQGIHTIYF
NA,TRBJ2-2,TRBD1,TRBV11-1,TGTGCCAGCAGATCCCCCGGGACAGGGGGCACCGGGGAGCTGTTTTTT,CASRSPGTGGTGELFF
once,TRBJ2-2,NA,TRBV10-1,TGCGCCAGCAGTGAGTCGGGAGGGCGTGGGGGCCGGGAGCTGTTTTTT,CASSESGGRGGRELFF
NA,TRBJ1-6,TRBD1,TRBV11-2,TGTGCCAGCAGCTTAACGGGACAGGGGGGAAATTCACCCCTCCACTTT,CASSLTGQGGNSPLHF